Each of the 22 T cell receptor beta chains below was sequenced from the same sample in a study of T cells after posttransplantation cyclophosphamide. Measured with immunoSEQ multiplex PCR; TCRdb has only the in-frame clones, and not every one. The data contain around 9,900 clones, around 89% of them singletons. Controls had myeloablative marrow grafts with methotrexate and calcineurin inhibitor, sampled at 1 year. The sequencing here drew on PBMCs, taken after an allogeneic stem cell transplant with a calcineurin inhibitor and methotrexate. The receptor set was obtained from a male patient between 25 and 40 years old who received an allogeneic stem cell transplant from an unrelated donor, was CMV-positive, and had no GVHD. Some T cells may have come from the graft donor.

The CDR3 spells CASSLCPGRVEQYV. The CDR3 nucleotides read TGTGCCAGCAGTTTGTGTCCGGGCAGGGTTGAGCAGTACGTC. This chain joins TRBV27 and TRBJ2-7, with D perhaps matching TRBD1 (5 bases). Germline V lookup: CDR1 MNHEY, CDR2 SMNVEV (reference sequence). The length of the CDR3 is 14 residues. Trimming took off 3 bases at V and 7 bases at J, with 16 bases between the two ends.

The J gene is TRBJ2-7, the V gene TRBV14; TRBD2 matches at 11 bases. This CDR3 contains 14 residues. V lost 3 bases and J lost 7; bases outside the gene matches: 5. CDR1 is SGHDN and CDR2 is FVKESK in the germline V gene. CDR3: CASSQGLAAAEQYF. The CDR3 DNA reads TGTGCCAGCAGCCAGGGACTAGCGGCGGCAGAGCAGTACTTC.

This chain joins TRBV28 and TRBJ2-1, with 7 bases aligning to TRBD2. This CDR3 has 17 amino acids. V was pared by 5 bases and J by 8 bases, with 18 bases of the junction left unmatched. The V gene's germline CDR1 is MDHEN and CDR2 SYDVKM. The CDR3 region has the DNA TGTGCCAGCAGTATGACCGCAGGCGGGATTCGGGGGGATGAGCAGTTCTTC. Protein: CASSMTAGGIRGDEQFF.

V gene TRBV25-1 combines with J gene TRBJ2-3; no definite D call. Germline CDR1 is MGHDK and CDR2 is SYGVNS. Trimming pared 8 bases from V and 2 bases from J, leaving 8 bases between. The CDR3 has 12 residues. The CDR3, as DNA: TGTGCCAGCGGCCAGAACACAGATACGCAGTATTTT. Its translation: CASGQNTDTQYF.

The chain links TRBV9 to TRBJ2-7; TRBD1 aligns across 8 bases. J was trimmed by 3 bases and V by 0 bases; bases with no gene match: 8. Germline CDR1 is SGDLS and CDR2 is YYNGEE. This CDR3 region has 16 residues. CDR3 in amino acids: CASSVVSGTGIYEQYF. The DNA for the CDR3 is TGTGCCAGCAGCGTAGTTTCAGGGACAGGTATCTACGAGCAGTACTTC.

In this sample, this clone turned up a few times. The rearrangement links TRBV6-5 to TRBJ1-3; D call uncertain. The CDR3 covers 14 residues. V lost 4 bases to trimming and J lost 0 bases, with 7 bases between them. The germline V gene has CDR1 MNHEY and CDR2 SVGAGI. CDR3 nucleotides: TGTGCCAGCAGTTTATTGAGCTCTGGAAACACCATATATTTT. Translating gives CASSLLSSGNTIYF.

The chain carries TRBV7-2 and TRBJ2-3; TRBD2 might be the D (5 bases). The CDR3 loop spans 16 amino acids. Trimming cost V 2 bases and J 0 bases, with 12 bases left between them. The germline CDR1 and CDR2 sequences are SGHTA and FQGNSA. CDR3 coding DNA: TGTGCCAGCAGCTTAACAGCGGAGATTAGCACAGATACGCAGTATTTT. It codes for CASSLTAEISTDTQYF.

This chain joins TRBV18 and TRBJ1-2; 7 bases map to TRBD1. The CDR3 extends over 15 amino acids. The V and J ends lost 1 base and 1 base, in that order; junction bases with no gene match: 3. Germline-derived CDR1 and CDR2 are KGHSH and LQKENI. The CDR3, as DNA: TGTGCCAGCTCACCACGTCGGGACAGTAACTATGGCTACACCTTC. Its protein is CASSPRRDSNYGYTF. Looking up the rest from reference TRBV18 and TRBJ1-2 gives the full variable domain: NAGVMQNPRHLVRRRGQEARLRCSPMKGHSHVYWYRQLPEEGLKFMVYLQKENIIDESGMPKERFSAEFPKEGPSILRIQQVVRGDSAAYFCASSPRRDSNYGYTFGSGTRLTVV.

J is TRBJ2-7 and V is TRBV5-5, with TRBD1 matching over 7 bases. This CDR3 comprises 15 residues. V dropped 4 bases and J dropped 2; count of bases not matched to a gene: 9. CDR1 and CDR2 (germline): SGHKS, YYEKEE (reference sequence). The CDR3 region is CASSDGTANTYEQYV. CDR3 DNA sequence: TGTGCCAGCAGCGACGGGACAGCTAATACCTACGAGCAGTACGTC.

The CDR3 loop is CASSREGAGYNEQFF. As DNA, the CDR3 is TGCGCCAGCAGTCGCGAGGGGGCGGGATACAATGAGCAGTTCTTC. The chain links TRBV5-1 to TRBJ2-1; D possibly corresponds to TRBD1 (7 bases). V was cut by 5 bases and J by 4 bases, with 16 bases left in between. Germline V gene lookup returns CDR1 SGHRS and CDR2 YFSETQ. This CDR3 has 15 amino acids.

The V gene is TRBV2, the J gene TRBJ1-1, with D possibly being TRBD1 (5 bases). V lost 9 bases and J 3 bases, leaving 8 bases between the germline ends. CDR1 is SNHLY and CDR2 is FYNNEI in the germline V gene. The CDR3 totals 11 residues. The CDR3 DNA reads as TGTGCCAGTAAGGGGTACACTGAAGCTTTCTTT. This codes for CASKGYTEAFF. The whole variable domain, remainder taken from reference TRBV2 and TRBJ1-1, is EPEVTQTPSHQVTQMGQEVILRCVPISNHLYFYWYRQILGQKVEFLVSFYNNEISEKSEIFDDQFSVERPDGSNFTLKIRSTKLEDSAMYFCASKGYTEAFFGQGTRLTVV.

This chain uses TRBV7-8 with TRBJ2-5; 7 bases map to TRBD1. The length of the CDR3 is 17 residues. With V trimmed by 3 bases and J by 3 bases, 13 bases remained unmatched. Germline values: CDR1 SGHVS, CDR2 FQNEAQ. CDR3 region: CASSFKKGAGVEETQYF. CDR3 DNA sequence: TGTGCCAGCAGCTTCAAGAAGGGGGCAGGGGTAGAAGAGACCCAGTACTTC.

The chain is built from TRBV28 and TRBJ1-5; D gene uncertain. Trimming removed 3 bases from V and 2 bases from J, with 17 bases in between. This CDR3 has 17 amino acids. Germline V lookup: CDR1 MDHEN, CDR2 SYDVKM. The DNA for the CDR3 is TGTGCCAGCAGTTTGTGGTCAGGAAGTTATCGCAATCAGCCCCAGCATTTT. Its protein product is CASSLWSGSYRNQPQHF.

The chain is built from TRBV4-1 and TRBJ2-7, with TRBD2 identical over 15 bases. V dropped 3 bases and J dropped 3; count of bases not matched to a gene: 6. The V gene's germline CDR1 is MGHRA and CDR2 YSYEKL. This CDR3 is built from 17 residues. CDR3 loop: CASSHGGLAGGFYEQYF. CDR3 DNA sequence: TGCGCCAGCAGCCACGGTGGACTAGCGGGAGGGTTCTACGAGCAGTACTTC.

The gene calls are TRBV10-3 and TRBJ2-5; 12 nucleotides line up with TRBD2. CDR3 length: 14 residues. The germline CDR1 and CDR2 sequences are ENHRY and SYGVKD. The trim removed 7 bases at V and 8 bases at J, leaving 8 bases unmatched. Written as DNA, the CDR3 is TGTGCCATCAAGGGGGCTAGCGGGGGGGAAACCCAGTACTTC. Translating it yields CAIKGASGGETQYF.

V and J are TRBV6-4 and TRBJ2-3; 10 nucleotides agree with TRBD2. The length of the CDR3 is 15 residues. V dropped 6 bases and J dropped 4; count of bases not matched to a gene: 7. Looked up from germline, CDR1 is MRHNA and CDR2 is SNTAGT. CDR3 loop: CASRPAGGAADTQYF. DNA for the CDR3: TGTGCCAGCAGACCAGCGGGAGGGGCGGCAGATACGCAGTATTTT.

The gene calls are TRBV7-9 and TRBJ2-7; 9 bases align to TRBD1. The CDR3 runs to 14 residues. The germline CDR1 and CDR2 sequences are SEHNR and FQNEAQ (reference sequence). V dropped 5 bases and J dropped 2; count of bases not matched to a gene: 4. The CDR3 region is CASSPQGATYEQYF. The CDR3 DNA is TGTGCCAGCAGCCCACAGGGGGCCACCTACGAGCAGTACTTC.

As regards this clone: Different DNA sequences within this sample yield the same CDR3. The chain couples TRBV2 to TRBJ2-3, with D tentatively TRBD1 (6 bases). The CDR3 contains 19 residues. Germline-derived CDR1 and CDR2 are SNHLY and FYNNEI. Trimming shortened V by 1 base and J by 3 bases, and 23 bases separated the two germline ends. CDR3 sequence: CASSEEDLGGPPVTDTQYF. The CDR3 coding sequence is TGTGCCAGCAGTGAAGAAGATCTAGGGGGACCGCCGGTAACAGATACGCAGTATTTT.

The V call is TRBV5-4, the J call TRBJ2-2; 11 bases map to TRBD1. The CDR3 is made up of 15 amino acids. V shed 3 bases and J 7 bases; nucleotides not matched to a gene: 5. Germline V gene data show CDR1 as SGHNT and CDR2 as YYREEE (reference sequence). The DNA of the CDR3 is TGTGCCAGCAGCTCCGGACAGGGGGCTAACGGGGAGCTGTTTTTT. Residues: CASSSGQGANGELFF.

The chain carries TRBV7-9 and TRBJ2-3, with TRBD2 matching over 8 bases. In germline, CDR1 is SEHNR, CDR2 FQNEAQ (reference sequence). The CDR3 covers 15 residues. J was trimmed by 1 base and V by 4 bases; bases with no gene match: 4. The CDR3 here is CASSSRLARTDTQYF. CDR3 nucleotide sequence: TGTGCCAGCAGCTCAAGACTAGCGCGCACAGATACGCAGTATTTT. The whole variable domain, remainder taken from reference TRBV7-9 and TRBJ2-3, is DTGVSQNPRHKITKRGQNVTFRCDPISEHNRLYWYRQTLGQGPEFLTYFQNEAQLEKSRLLSDRFSAERPKGSFSTLEIQRTEQGDSAMYLCASSSRLARTDTQYFGPGTRLTVL.

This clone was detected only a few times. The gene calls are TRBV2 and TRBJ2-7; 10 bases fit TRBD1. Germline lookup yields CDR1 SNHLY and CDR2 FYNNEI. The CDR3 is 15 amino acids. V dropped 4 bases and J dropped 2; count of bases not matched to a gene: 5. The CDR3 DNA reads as TGTGCCAGCAGTGCCCCCGGACAGGGGGCCTACGAGCAGTACTTC. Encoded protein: CASSAPGQGAYEQYF. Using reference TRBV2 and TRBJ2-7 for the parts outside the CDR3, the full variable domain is EPEVTQTPSHQVTQMGQEVILRCVPISNHLYFYWYRQILGQKVEFLVSFYNNEISEKSEIFDDQFSVERPDGSNFTLKIRSTKLEDSAMYFCASSAPGQGAYEQYFGPGTRLTVT.

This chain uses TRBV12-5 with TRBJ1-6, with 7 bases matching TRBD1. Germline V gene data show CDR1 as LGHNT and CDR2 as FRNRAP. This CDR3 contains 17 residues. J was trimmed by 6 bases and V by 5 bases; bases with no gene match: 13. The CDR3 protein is CASGLARSRDSNSPLHF. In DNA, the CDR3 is TGTGCTAGTGGTCTAGCTCGATCCCGGGACAGTAATTCACCCCTCCACTTT.